A selection of T cell receptor beta chains follows, all from one sample in a study of beta chain features in type 1 diabetes. Sequencing was performed with immunoSEQ multiplex PCR; in TCRdb, only in-frame clones are kept and a portion is missing. The table shows under 200,000 clones, with roughly 8% occurring only once. Sequenced input: central memory CD4+ T cells from blood. The receptors were sampled from a young woman with type 1 diabetes. The CDR3 runs from the conserved cysteine through the conserved F or W. D genes are given only for firm matches. For some rows the clone size is stated as once, few or many, or as a class when expanded; others skip it.

D gene	clone size	V gene	J gene	CDR3 DNA	CDR3 protein
TRBD1	NA	TRBV7-9	TRBJ2-7	TGTGCCAGCAGCCGGACAGGGGCCTACTACGAGCAGTACTTC	CASSRTGAYYEQYF
NA	NA	TRBV5-1	TRBJ2-7	TGCGCCAGCAGCTTGGTAGTCACTTCCTACGAGCAGTACTTC	CASSLVVTSYEQYF
TRBD1	many	TRBV2	TRBJ2-7	TGTGCCAGCAGTGAGGGGACAGTAGCCAACGAGCAGTACTTC	CASSEGTVANEQYF
NA	NA	TRBV7-8	TRBJ1-2	TGTGCCAGCAGCTTACAGGACTATGGCTACACCTTC	CASSLQDYGYTF
TRBD1	few	TRBV7-9	TRBJ2-3	TGTGCCAGCAGCGTTGGACAGGGGGGCCGGGCAGATACGCAGTATTTT	CASSVGQGGRADTQYF
TRBD1	NA	TRBV29-1	TRBJ1-3	TGCAGCGTACAGGGGGGCTCTGGAAACACCATATATTTT	CSVQGGSGNTIYF
NA	NA	TRBV29-1	TRBJ1-2	TGCAGCGTTGAGGAGGTCCGAGCGGGCTACACCTTC	CSVEEVRAGYTF
NA	NA	TRBV13	TRBJ2-5	TGTGCCAGCAGCTTAGATCAGGGGGGAAGCACCCAGTACTTC	CASSLDQGGSTQYF
NA	NA	TRBV5-4	TRBJ2-2	TGTGCCAGCAGCGCATACAGGGAAAACACCGGGGAGCTGTTTTTT	CASSAYRENTGELFF
NA	NA	TRBV29-1	TRBJ1-1	TGCAGCGTTGACCCCGCGGGGGATACTGAAGCTTTCTTT	CSVDPAGDTEAFF
TRBD1	NA	TRBV18	TRBJ2-7	TGTGCCAGCTCGGGGACAGGGGCGGACTACGAGCAGTACTTC	CASSGTGADYEQYF
NA	NA	TRBV14	TRBJ2-1	TGTGCCAGCAGCCAAGGTCGGGGGGCACTAGCTTACAATGAGCAGTTCTTC	CASSQGRGALAYNEQFF
NA	NA	TRBV28	TRBJ2-7	TGTGCCAGCAGTTCGGCCTACGAGCAGTACTTC	CASSSAYEQYF
NA	NA	TRBV27	TRBJ1-1	TGTGCCAGCAGTTACTATGGGGGGGGCACTGAAGCTTTCTTT	CASSYYGGGTEAFF
TRBD2	NA	TRBV7-9	TRBJ2-1	TGTGCCAGCAGCTGGGGGGGGACTAGCGGGTACCTGTTCTTC	CASSWGGTSGYLFF
TRBD2	NA	TRBV10-3	TRBJ2-7	TGTGCCATCACCCCAGCCTCTAGCGGCTACGAGCAGTACTTC	CAITPASSGYEQYF
NA	NA	TRBV18	TRBJ2-7	TGTGCCAGCTCACCTCCGCCAACTCCCGCCGAGCAGTACTTC	CASSPPPTPAEQYF
TRBD1	few	TRBV10-3	TRBJ1-2	TGTGCCATCAGTGAGCCGACCGGGACAGGGGGGCATGGCTACACCTTC	CAISEPTGTGGHGYTF
NA	few	TRBV5-4	TRBJ2-1	TGTGCCAGCAGCTTGGCCCTAGAAGTCGGCTATGAGCAGTTCTTC	CASSLALEVGYEQFF
NA	NA	TRBV7-2	TRBJ2-1	TGTGCCAGCAGGGCGGCGTATCGTAACAATGAGCAGTTCTTC	CASRAAYRNNEQFF
NA	few	TRBV19	TRBJ1-1	TGTGCCAGTAGCTCGATAGGGGAGAACACTGAAGCTTTCTTT	CASSSIGENTEAFF
NA	few	TRBV18	TRBJ2-3	TGTGCCAGCTCACCACCGAGACAGATTTACACAGATACGCAGTATTTT	CASSPPRQIYTDTQYF
NA	NA	TRBV7-2	TRBJ2-7	TGTGCCAGCAGCTTAGACAGCTCCTACGAGCAGTACTTC	CASSLDSSYEQYF
NA	few	TRBV6-6	TRBJ2-4	TGTGCCAGCAGTCTAGCCGGCGGCAAAAACATTCAGTACTTC	CASSLAGGKNIQYF
TRBD2	few	TRBV7-8	TRBJ2-7	TGTGCCAGCAGCTTAGGTACTAGCGGACACCTAGTACACTACGAGCAGTACTTC	CASSLGTSGHLVHYEQYF
TRBD2	NA	TRBV5-1	TRBJ2-3	TGCGCCAGCAGCGTCAGCGGGGGATACACAGATACGCAGTATTTT	CASSVSGGYTDTQYF
NA	few	TRBV28	TRBJ2-7	TGTGCCAGCAGTGCCGGGACACCCTTCGAGCAGTACTTC	CASSAGTPFEQYF
NA	few	TRBV7-9	TRBJ2-1	TGTGCCAGCAGCACACAGGATGAGCAGTTCTTC	CASSTQDEQFF
NA	NA	TRBV29-1	TRBJ1-2	TGCAGCGTTGCCAGGGGTATGGGCTACACCTTC	CSVARGMGYTF
TRBD1	few	TRBV5-1	TRBJ2-5	TGCGCCAGCAGCGGGGGACAGGAAGAGACCCAGTACTTC	CASSGGQEETQYF
NA	NA	TRBV4-3	TRBJ1-4	TGCGCCAGCAGCCAGGGGGGGCGGGATGAAAAACTGTTTTTT	CASSQGGRDEKLFF
TRBD1	NA	TRBV18	TRBJ1-4	TGTGCCAGCTCCGCTCTACAGGGGGAAAAACTGTTTTTT	CASSALQGEKLFF
TRBD1	once	TRBV7-2	TRBJ1-5	TGTGCCAGCAGCTCCCGGACAGGGGACAGCAATCAGCCCCAGCATTTT	CASSSRTGDSNQPQHF
TRBD2	NA	TRBV25-1	TRBJ2-1	TGTGCCAGCGTCGTCTCGGGGGGTAAGCAGTTCTTC	CASVVSGGKQFF
TRBD1	few	TRBV27	TRBJ2-1	TGTGCCAGCAGTAGGACAGGGGGGGTGTGGGAGCAGTTCTTC	CASSRTGGVWEQFF
TRBD1	few	TRBV19	TRBJ2-1	TGTGCCAGTAGTGGACAAACAGGGGTGTATGAGCAGTTCTTC	CASSGQTGVYEQFF
TRBD1	few	TRBV11-2	TRBJ2-5	TGTGCCAGCAGCCGGGACAGTCAAAGGGGGACCCAGTACTTC	CASSRDSQRGTQYF
TRBD1	NA	TRBV29-1	TRBJ1-4	TGCAGCGTTGACGGACAGGGGGATGAAAAACTGTTTTTT	CSVDGQGDEKLFF
NA	NA	TRBV2	TRBJ2-5	TGTGGGGGGCGGTTGGACGGGGAGACCCAGTACTTC	CGGRLDGETQYF
TRBD1	NA	TRBV18	TRBJ2-7	TGTGCCAGCTCAGATACCGGGACAGCTTCCTACGAGCAGTACTTC	CASSDTGTASYEQYF
TRBD1	NA	TRBV15	TRBJ2-7	TGTGCCACCAGCAGAGATAGTAGAGGGACAGGGTATTCCTACGAGCAGTACTTC	CATSRDSRGTGYSYEQYF
TRBD2	few	TRBV5-1	TRBJ2-5	TGCGCCAGCAGCTTAGCGGGGACGCAAGAGACCCAGTACTTC	CASSLAGTQETQYF
TRBD2	NA	TRBV7-9	TRBJ2-2	TGTGCCAGCAGCCGACCGGGACTAGCGGACCCCGGGGAGCTGTTTTTT	CASSRPGLADPGELFF
NA	NA	TRBV27	TRBJ1-4	TGTGCCAGCAGTTCCTACAGAAACAATGAAAAACTGTTTTTT	CASSSYRNNEKLFF
NA	NA	TRBV18	TRBJ2-7	TGTGCCAGCTCACCAGCTACAAGGGGTCCCGAGCAGTACTTC	CASSPATRGPEQYF
TRBD1	NA	TRBV28	TRBJ1-2	TGTGCCAGCAGTTCGGGACAGGACTATGGCTACACCTTC	CASSSGQDYGYTF
TRBD1	NA	TRBV18	TRBJ1-5	TGTGCCAGCTCGGATCGAGGACAGGGGAACCAGCCCCAGCATTTT	CASSDRGQGNQPQHF
TRBD2	few	TRBV7-2	TRBJ2-5	TGTGCCAGCAGCTTAGCGCCTGGGACTAGCGGGAGCGGGGAGACCCAGTACTTC	CASSLAPGTSGSGETQYF
NA	NA	TRBV11-3	TRBJ1-1	TGTGCCAGCAGCTTCGGGGAGAGCACTGAAGCTTTCTTT	CASSFGESTEAFF
NA	NA	TRBV4-1	TRBJ2-2	TGCGCCAGCAGCCAAGATCGCGTAACCGGGGAGCTGTTTTTT	CASSQDRVTGELFF
TRBD1	few	TRBV2	TRBJ2-2	TGTGCCAGCAGTCCCGGGACAGGGGACACCGGGGAGCTGTTTTTT	CASSPGTGDTGELFF
NA	few	TRBV5-6	TRBJ2-7	TGTGCCAGCAGCTTGCGTAGGGGTGCGTTAGCCTACGAGCAGTACTTC	CASSLRRGALAYEQYF
TRBD2	NA	TRBV30	TRBJ2-1	TGTGCCTGGAGTGTAAAGGGAGGGAATGAGCAGTTCTTC	CAWSVKGGNEQFF
NA	NA	TRBV27	TRBJ2-3	TGTGCCACCATCACAGATACGCAGTATTTT	CATITDTQYF